This T cell receptor beta chain was sequenced during a study of blood T cell repertoires in COVID-19. In the original processing: Quantification of nucleated cells was approximated via reference gene primer amplification. TCRdb's table, derived via immunoSEQ multiplex PCR, lists solely in-frame clones and lacks some. Clone size and the V and J calls come from that table; the DNA yielded D and trimming. The sample shows fewer than 140,000 clones, 70% to 80% of them seen only once. The CDR3 consists of 15 residues. V dropped 4 bases and J dropped 1; count of bases not matched to a gene: 4. Germline V gene sequence: CDR1 SGHRS, CDR2 YFSETQ. In Seattle, patients joined the study during active infection and were tracked longitudinally.

This receptor was identified in a man aged 80 or over with COVID-19, enrolled during active disease. J is TRBJ2-1 and V is TRBV5-1, with 8 bases matching TRBD1. Sequenced input: peripheral blood. CDR3 coding DNA: TGCGCCAGCAGCCCCCAGGGGGCTTCCTACAATGAGCAGTTCTTC. It yields the protein CASSPQGASYNEQFF.